Following are 10 T cell receptor beta chains from one sample sequenced in a study of Graves' ophthalmopathy and Graves' hyperthyroidism (dated by TCRdb to 2016 to 2018). The listed sequencing device is Illumina HiSeq 2000. TCR beta CDR3 regions were amplified from RNA transcripts for repertoire sequencing. The first round was an RT-PCR using HTBI primers with the Qiagen OneStep RT-PCR kit, and this first round was followed by a second-round multiplex PCR, then size selection and purification. In TCRdb, the public reads were trimmed at Q25 with fastp and aligned with MiXCR, with productive beta chains retained. Records with the same CDR3 protein are collapsed into one entry carrying the most frequent genes and DNA. In this sample the table shows 360,000 or so distinct CDR3 sequences, around 18% of which occur a single time. About 1.6% of the sample belongs to the ten largest clones. The sequencing sample was made of peripheral blood. The receptors come from a young woman with Graves' ophthalmopathy. Donor details come from another sample of the same person, matched by shared clones.

This chain uses TRBV6-5 with TRBJ1-1; tentative D call: TRBD1 (6 bases). Per germline, CDR1 MNHEY and CDR2 SVGAGI. V dropped 1 base and J dropped 1 base, with 16 bases sitting between them. The CDR3 spans 17 residues. The CDR3: CASSYYAGRGRNTEAFF. The DNA of the CDR3 is TGTGCCAGCAGTTACTACGCCGGGCGGGGGCGGAACACTGAAGCTTTCTTT.

This chain connects TRBV7-3 to TRBJ2-2; TRBD2 agrees at 13 bases. Germline CDR1 reads SGHTA; CDR2 reads FQGTGA. The CDR3 runs 17 residues. The trim removed 5 bases at V and 1 base at J, leaving 4 bases unmatched. The CDR3 reads CASSPGLAGMNTGELFF. DNA of the CDR3: TGTGCCAGCAGCCCGGGACTAGCGGGGATGAACACCGGGGAGCTGTTTTTT. Combining the CDR3 with reference TRBV7-3 and TRBJ2-2 gives the whole variable domain GAGVSQTPSNKVTEKGKYVELRCDPISGHTALYWYRQSLGQGPEFLIYFQGTGAADDSGLPNDRFFAVRPEGSVSTLKIQRTERGDSAVYLCASSPGLAGMNTGELFFGEGSRLTVL.

In this sample, this clonotype turned up many times. The V call is TRBV29-1, the J call TRBJ2-5, with D unresolved. CDR3 length: 13 amino acids. Looked up from germline, CDR1 is SQVTM and CDR2 is ANQGSEA. V lost 7 bases and J 2 bases, leaving 14 bases between the germline ends. The CDR3 DNA follows: TGCAGCGCCCCTGGGGTCCTACAAGAGACCCAGTACTTC. Its translation: CSAPGVLQETQYF.

This clonotype was recorded many times. The gene calls are TRBV19 and TRBJ1-2; 7 bases align to TRBD1. Looked up from germline, CDR1 is LNHDA and CDR2 is SQIVND (reference sequence). V lost 7 bases to trimming and J lost 2 bases; unmatched junction nucleotides: 7. The length of the CDR3 is 14 residues. The CDR3 DNA reads TGTGCCAGTACCCTGGGACAGATAAACTATGGCTACACCTTC. Amino acids: CASTLGQINYGYTF.

The sample holds many counts of this clonotype. The CDR3 loop reads CAWSREGTGFANTGELFF. The CDR3 DNA follows: TGTGCCTGGAGCCGAGAGGGGACAGGGTTCGCGAACACCGGGGAGCTGTTTTTT. The chain is built from TRBV30 and TRBJ2-2; 9 positions agree with TRBD1. The CDR3 has 18 residues. J was trimmed by 0 bases and V by 3 bases; bases with no gene match: 11. The germline V gene has CDR1 GTSNPN and CDR2 SVGIG (reference sequence).

This clonotype was recorded at least ten times. One junction end does not reproduce the germline sequence, and a read error may be involved. The chain couples TRBV30 to TRBJ1-5, with D perhaps matching TRBD1 (5 bases). This CDR3 contains 17 residues. Germline CDR1 is GTSNPN and CDR2 is SVGIG (reference sequence). Here the CDR3 reads CAWSVPRDSYSNRPQHF. CDR3 nucleotides: TGTGCCTGGAGTGTACCCCGAGACAGTTATAGCAATCGGCCCCAGCATTTT.

There are many counts of this clonotype. This rearrangement joins TRBV29-1 to TRBJ2-5, with D hard to call. This CDR3 comprises 10 residues. Germline CDR1 reads SQVTM; CDR2 reads ANQGSEA. V was trimmed by 0 bases and J by 4 bases, leaving 0 bases between them. CDR3 sequence (DNA): TGCAGCGTTGAAGAAGAGACCCAGTACTTC. As protein: CSVEEETQYF.

The chain's CDR3 is CASRTPRLGSSYNEQFF. CDR3 bases: TGTGCCAGCAGGACCCCTCGACTAGGGTCGAGCTACAATGAGCAGTTCTTC. The chain is built from TRBV11-1 and TRBJ2-1, with D perhaps TRBD2 (6 bases). In germline, CDR1 is SGHAT, CDR2 FQDESV (reference sequence). The CDR3 extends over 17 amino acids. Trimming took off 6 bases at V and 3 bases at J, with 21 bases between the two ends.

There are many counts of this clonotype. V and J are TRBV28 and TRBJ2-6; D ambiguous. The CDR3 extends over 15 amino acids. With 5 bases removed from V and 2 bases from J, the gap between germline ends came to 10 bases. In germline, CDR1 is MDHEN, CDR2 SYDVKM. CDR3 bases: TGTGCCAGCAGTCTAAGAAAGGCTGGGGCCAACGTCCTGACTTTC. Residues: CASSLRKAGANVLTF.

This clonotype was counted at least ten times. The genes are TRBV7-2 and TRBJ2-7; D not certain. The germline V gene encodes CDR1 SGHTA and CDR2 FQGNSA. V lost 0 bases, J lost 5 bases, and 8 bases lay in between. CDR3 length: 13 amino acids. This CDR3 reads CASSLAVPNEQYF. In DNA form, the CDR3 reads TGTGCCAGCAGCTTAGCTGTTCCTAACGAGCAGTACTTC.